This T cell receptor (beta chain) comes out of a study of blood T cell repertoires in COVID-19. Overall study context: COVID-19 samples collected from the United States, Italy and Spain covered acute and convalescent phases.

Germline V CDR1 and CDR2: MNHEY, SVGAGI. The CDR3 is made up of 14 amino acids. V dropped 6 bases and J dropped 1 base, with 13 bases sitting between them. Sequenced by immunoSEQ multiplex PCR; TCRdb stores in-frame clones only, minus some. There are 350,000 or so clones in the sample; over 75% occur only once, and about 10% lies in the top ten. Input material: peripheral blood. The TCR was taken from a woman in her twenties or thirties with COVID-19, enrolled during active disease. The chain joins TRBV6-5 to TRBJ2-7; TRBD2 might be the D (5 bases). CDR3 amino acids: CASSRGSTSYEQYF. The CDR3 DNA reads TGTGCCAGCAGCCGAGGGTCAACATCCTACGAGCAGTACTTC.